This T cell receptor beta chain emerged from a study of blood T cell repertoires in COVID-19. This clone has just a few counts. V dropped 4 bases and J dropped 7 bases, with 16 bases sitting between them. CDR1 is SGHTS, CDR2 YDEGEE, per germline. This CDR3 contains 14 residues. Assay: immunoSEQ multiplex PCR; the TCRdb copy retains only in-frame clones and omits some. The data hold 200,000 to 250,000 clones, with approximately 90% observed a single time. The TCR was taken from a woman between 18 and 30 years old in a cohort exposed to, infected with or recovered from COVID-19 (not recorded which). This sequence joins TRBV5-8 and TRBJ2-3; maybe TRBD1 (5 bases). The sequencing sample was made of PBMCs or T cells enriched from blood (not recorded which). CDR3 DNA: TGTGCCAGCAGCAAGGGTCAGGGTCCGAATACGCAGTATTTT. It yields the protein CASSKGQGPNTQYF. Together with reference TRBV5-8 and TRBJ2-3, the CDR3 gives the full variable domain: EAGVTQSPTHLIKTRGQQATLRCSPISGHTSVYWYQQALGLGLQFLLWYDEGEERNRGNFPPRFSGRQFPNYSSELNVNALELEDSALYLCASSKGQGPNTQYFGPGTRLTVL.